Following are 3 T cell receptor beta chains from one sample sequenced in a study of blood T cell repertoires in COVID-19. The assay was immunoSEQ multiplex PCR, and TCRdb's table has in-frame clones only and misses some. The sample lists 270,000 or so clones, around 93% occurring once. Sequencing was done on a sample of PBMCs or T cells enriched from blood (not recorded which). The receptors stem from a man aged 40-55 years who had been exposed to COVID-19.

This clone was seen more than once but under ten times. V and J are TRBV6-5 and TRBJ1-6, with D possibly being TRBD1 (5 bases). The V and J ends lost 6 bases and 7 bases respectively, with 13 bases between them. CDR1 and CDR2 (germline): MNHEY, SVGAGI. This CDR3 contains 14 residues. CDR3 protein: CASSYRLLNSPLHF. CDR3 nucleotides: TGTGCCAGCAGCTACAGGTTACTAAATTCACCCCTCCACTTT.

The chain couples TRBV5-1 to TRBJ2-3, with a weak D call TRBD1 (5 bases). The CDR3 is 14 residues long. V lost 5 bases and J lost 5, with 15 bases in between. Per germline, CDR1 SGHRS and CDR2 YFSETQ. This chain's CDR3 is CASRQDLTEDTQYF. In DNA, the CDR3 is TGCGCCAGCAGACAGGATTTGACGGAAGATACGCAGTATTTT.

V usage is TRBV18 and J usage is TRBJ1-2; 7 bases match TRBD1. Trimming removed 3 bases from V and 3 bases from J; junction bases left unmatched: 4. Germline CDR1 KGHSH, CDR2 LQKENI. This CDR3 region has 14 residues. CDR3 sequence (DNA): TGTGCCAGCTCACCGTCCGGGACAGACTATGGCTACACCTTC. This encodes CASSPSGTDYGYTF.